These 2 T cell receptor beta chains came from one sample sequenced in a study of shared clonotypes between healthy human individuals. Method: immunoSEQ multiplex PCR; TCRdb's copy keeps in-frame clones and lacks some. The profile covers hundreds of thousands of clones, with roughly 96% appearing a single time and approximately 0.11% taken by the ten largest. Naive CD8 cells were CD45RO-negative, positively selected for CCR7, excluding terminally differentiated effector memory CD45RA+ cells. Source material: naive CD8+ T cells sorted from blood. Every receptor here comes from a woman in her twenties or thirties in good health.

This clone was seen a handful of times. J is TRBJ1-2 and V is TRBV20-1; TRBD1 aligns across 7 bases. The CDR3 has 11 amino acids. Germline CDR1 DFQATT, CDR2 SNEGSKA (reference sequence). V trimming: 6 bases; J trimming: 8 bases; junction bases outside the gene matches: 6. CDR3 residues: CSAKDRVGYTF. The CDR3 DNA reads as TGCAGTGCAAAAGACAGGGTGGGCTACACCTTC.

The rearrangement joins TRBV27 to TRBJ2-2, with TRBD1 as a possible D gene (6 bases). Trimming took 4 bases from V and 4 from J, leaving 13 bases between them. CDR1 is MNHEY and CDR2 is SMNVEV in the germline V gene (reference sequence). The length of the CDR3 is 15 residues. The CDR3 nucleotides read TGTGCCAGCAGTTCGACGGACAGTTTCACCGGGGAGCTGTTTTTT. It yields the protein CASSSTDSFTGELFF.